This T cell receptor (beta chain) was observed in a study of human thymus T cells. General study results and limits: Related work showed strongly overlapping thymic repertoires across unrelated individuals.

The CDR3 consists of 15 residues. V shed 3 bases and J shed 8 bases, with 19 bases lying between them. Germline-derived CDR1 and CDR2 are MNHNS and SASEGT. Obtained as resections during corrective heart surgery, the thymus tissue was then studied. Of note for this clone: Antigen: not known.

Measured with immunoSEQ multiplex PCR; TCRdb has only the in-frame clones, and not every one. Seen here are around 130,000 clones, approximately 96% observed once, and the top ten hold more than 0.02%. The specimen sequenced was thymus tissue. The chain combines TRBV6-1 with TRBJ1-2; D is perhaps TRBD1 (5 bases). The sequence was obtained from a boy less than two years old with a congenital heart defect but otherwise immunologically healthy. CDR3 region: CASSEGQAPVYGYTF. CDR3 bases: TGTGCCAGCAGTGAGGGGCAGGCTCCTGTATACGGCTACACCTTC.